These 16 T cell receptor beta chains were all obtained from the same sample, sequenced in a study of T-cell memory formation after mild COVID-19. TCRdb redid the calling of the 5' RACE reads with MiXCR, one entry per CDR3 protein. This sample has around 440,000 distinct CDR3 sequences, with 15% to 20% found just once. The sequenced sample consisted of PBMCs or a T cell subset sorted from them (not recorded which). The receptors originated from an adult woman who had mild COVID-19 (a few samples of this study predate the infection). Cell type and time point are not known.

This clonotype showed up just a few times. The V and J genes are TRBV24-1 and TRBJ2-5, with TRBD1 identical over 8 bases. This CDR3 spans 15 amino acids. The V and J ends lost 4 bases and 7 bases, in that order; junction bases with no gene match: 10. Looked up from germline, CDR1 is KGHDR and CDR2 is SFDVKD. Written as DNA, the CDR3 is TGTGCCACCAGTGAGCAGGGGGCCCTTTCTGGGACCCAGTACTTC. Amino acid sequence: CATSEQGALSGTQYF.

This clonotype was seen a handful of times. The chain uses TRBV5-1 and TRBJ1-5, with 7 nucleotides matching TRBD1. V lost 4 bases to trimming and J lost 4 bases; unmatched junction nucleotides: 11. Germline assignment: CDR1 SGHRS and CDR2 YFSETQ. The CDR3 consists of 16 residues. The CDR3 coding sequence is TGCGCCAGCAGCCCCGGGGGGACAGCGGTAAATCAGCCCCAGCATTTT. Translating it yields CASSPGGTAVNQPQHF.

The chain couples TRBV2 to TRBJ1-4; weak D call: TRBD1 (5 bases). Germline V gene sequence: CDR1 SNHLY, CDR2 FYNNEI. Trimming stripped 2 bases from V and 8 bases from J, with 12 bases between. The CDR3 is 14 residues long. The CDR3 coding sequence is TGTGCCAGCAGTGAATTGGACATAGGAGAAAAACTGTTTTTT. Protein: CASSELDIGEKLFF.

This chain uses TRBV6-2 or TRBV6-3 with TRBJ2-5; TRBD2 is a possible D gene (6 bases). The CDR3 has 16 amino acids. Germline V gene lookup returns CDR1 MNHEY and CDR2 SVGEGT. Trimming left V 6 bases short and J 1 base short, with 18 bases between. CDR3 in DNA: TGTGCCAGCAGGACTAGTCGGGCCCTTTTCCAAGAGACCCAGTACTTC. Translating it yields CASRTSRALFQETQYF.

This clonotype has only a few counts. This sequence joins TRBV5-6 and TRBJ1-2; possible D gene TRBD1, 6 bases. Germline V gene lookup returns CDR1 SGHDT and CDR2 YYEEEE. This CDR3 is built from 16 residues. The V end was cut by 4 bases, the J end by 2 bases, with 18 bases between. The CDR3 protein is CASSRPTDSANYGYTF. The CDR3, as DNA: TGTGCCAGCAGCCGCCCTACGGACAGCGCCAACTATGGCTACACCTTC.

This clonotype has only a few counts. This chain uses TRBV19 with TRBJ1-1; a weak D match, TRBD1 (5 bases). This CDR3 region has 16 residues. CDR1 is LNHDA and CDR2 is SQIVND in the germline V gene (reference sequence). Trimming stripped 6 bases from V and 5 bases from J, with 22 bases between. CDR3 nucleotides: TGTGCCAGTAGATCCCGAGGATTGGCCCGGGGGACTGAAGCTTTCTTT. Translated, it gives CASRSRGLARGTEAFF.

This clonotype showed up just a few times. This chain uses TRBV24-1 with TRBJ2-3; 11 bases align to TRBD2. This CDR3 region has 16 residues. Germline CDR1 KGHDR, CDR2 SFDVKD. Germline trimming cut 2 bases from V and 5 bases from J; bases unmatched to any gene: 5. For the CDR3, the DNA is TGTGCCACCAGTGATTCTAGCGGGAGGAGTCAAGATACGCAGTATTTT. Its protein is CATSDSSGRSQDTQYF.

J is TRBJ1-1 and V is TRBV9; no reliable D call. V shed 0 bases and J shed 1 base, with 7 bases lying between them. The CDR3 runs 14 residues. In germline, CDR1 is SGDLS, CDR2 YYNGEE. CDR3 loop: CASSVEKGNTEAFF. In DNA form, the CDR3 reads TGTGCCAGCAGCGTAGAAAAAGGGAACACTGAAGCTTTCTTT.

This clonotype was observed once. The J gene is TRBJ2-7, the V gene TRBV10-3, with D uncertain. This CDR3 is 12 amino acids long. Trimming removed 3 bases at V and 6 bases at J, with 9 bases between. The germline gives CDR1 ENHRY, CDR2 SYGVKD. CDR3 DNA: TGTGCCATCAGTGAAGTGACTGGCGAGCAGTACTTC. Amino acids: CAISEVTGEQYF.

This clonotype was observed a handful of times. This sequence joins TRBV20-1 and TRBJ2-7, with TRBD2 matching 14 bases. Germline V CDR1 and CDR2: DFQATT, SNEGSKA (reference sequence). Trimming removed 1 base from V and 2 bases from J; junction bases left unmatched: 13. The CDR3 length is 19 residues. This chain's CDR3 is CSARVGTSGSHQSTYEQYF. The CDR3 DNA reads as TGCAGTGCTAGAGTAGGGACTAGCGGGAGCCACCAGTCCACCTACGAGCAGTACTTC.

This clonotype occurred a few times. The chain recombines TRBV7-8 with TRBJ2-7; 8 bases agree with TRBD1. The CDR3 consists of 15 residues. Germline-derived CDR1 and CDR2 are SGHVS and FQNEAQ. With 5 bases clipped from V and 1 base from J, the junction kept 7 bases outside the gene matches. The CDR3 DNA reads TGTGCCAGCAGCCACCGCGGACAGGGTTCCTACGAGCAGTACTTC. This translates into CASSHRGQGSYEQYF.

The sample holds a few counts of this clonotype. The chain couples TRBV3-1 to TRBJ2-1, with 12 bases fitting TRBD2. Losses at the gene ends were 2 bases for V and 9 bases for J; bases not matched to a gene: 5. The germline V gene has CDR1 LGHDT and CDR2 YNNKEL (reference sequence). CDR3 length equals 15 residues. CDR3 loop: CASSQSTSGGREQFF. CDR3 nucleotide sequence: TGTGCCAGCAGCCAATCTACTAGCGGGGGGCGTGAGCAGTTCTTC.

Ten or more counts support this clonotype. The chain has TRBV4-1 and TRBJ2-1, with 7 bases fitting TRBD2. The CDR3 runs 16 residues. Germline-derived CDR1 and CDR2 are MGHRA and YSYEKL. V trimming: 1 base; J trimming: 0 bases; junction bases outside the gene matches: 3. The CDR3, as DNA: TGCGCCAGCAGCCAAGGGGGAGGGGACTCCTACAATGAGCAGTTCTTC. Its protein product is CASSQGGGDSYNEQFF.

This clonotype has just a few counts. This chain connects TRBV21-1 to TRBJ1-2. TRBV21-1 is a known pseudogene. This CDR3 has 15 residues. This chain's CDR3 is CASTIPRTANYGYTF. For the CDR3, the DNA is TGTGCCAGCACAATTCCTAGGACTGCTAACTATGGCTACACCTTC.

This clonotype was seen only a few times. The DNA of the CDR3 is TGTGCCAGCAGTATAGACGGGTACAACATTCAGTACTTC. It encodes CASSIDGYNIQYF. This sequence joins TRBV7-9 and TRBJ2-4; no definite D call. Trimming shortened V by 6 bases and J by 7 bases, and 13 bases separated the two germline ends. This CDR3 is 13 amino acids long. Germline V lookup: CDR1 SEHNR, CDR2 FQNEAQ (reference sequence).

This clonotype was seen a handful of times. CDR3 region: CASSQPGTSKETQYF. The CDR3 coding sequence is TGTGCCAGCAGCCAACCGGGGACTAGTAAAGAGACCCAGTACTTC. The chain uses TRBV4-2 and TRBJ2-5; 8 bases are shared with TRBD2. Germline V lookup: CDR1 LGHNA, CDR2 YNFKEQ. The CDR3 is 15 residues long. The V gene end was trimmed by 2 bases and the J gene end by 3 bases; junction bases not matched to a gene: 5.